Following are 30 T cell receptor beta chains from one sample sequenced in a study of post-analysis software for immune sequencing data. TCR beta cDNA libraries had unique molecular identifiers. TCRdb ran MiXCR on the PCR reads and lists one entry per CDR3 protein. This sample has approximately 440,000 distinct CDR3 sequences, with nearly 45% found just once. Regarding the study as a whole: When patients were compared with controls, 4 or 5 TRBV segments were more frequent, TRBV5-6, TRBV5-1 and TRBV20-1 among them.

These receptors have no identified antigens. The sample comprised blood. These receptor sequences come from a girl aged 10 to 17 with multiple sclerosis.

The genes are TRBV4-1 and TRBJ2-5; 9 nucleotides line up with TRBD2. V gave up 0 bases and J gave up 11 bases; unmatched junction bases: 16. Germline-derived CDR1 and CDR2 are MGHRA and YSYEKL. CDR3 length: 17 residues. DNA for the CDR3: TGCGCCAGCAGCCAAGATGGCGGGAGGGCCGGGTACAATGAGCAGTACTTC. It encodes CASSQDGGRAGYNEQYF.

V gene TRBV6-1 combines with J gene TRBJ2-1, with D possibly TRBD2 on 6 matching bases. The V end was cut by 2 bases, the J end by 4 bases, with 15 bases between. Per germline, CDR1 MNHNS and CDR2 SASEGT. This CDR3 has 16 residues. This chain's CDR3 is CASSEIGASEYNEQFF. The CDR3 nucleotides are TGTGCCAGCAGTGAAATCGGGGCTAGCGAGTACAATGAGCAGTTCTTC.

This chain links TRBV7-3 with TRBJ2-7; TRBD2 is a possible D gene (6 bases). The CDR3 has 16 residues. With 0 bases removed from V and 1 base from J, the gap between germline ends came to 13 bases. Per germline, CDR1 SGHTA and CDR2 FQGTGA. The CDR3 here is CASSLTRTGESYEQYF. DNA of the CDR3: TGTGCCAGCAGCTTAACGAGGACGGGAGAGTCCTACGAGCAGTACTTC.

This clonotype has a single count. This chain links TRBV3-1 with TRBJ1-5, with D possibly TRBD1 on 6 matching bases. Germline loops: CDR1 LGHDT, CDR2 YNNKEL (reference sequence). Trimming took 4 bases from V and 5 from J, leaving 9 bases between them. The CDR3 runs 13 residues. CDR3 protein: CASSPYRDQPQHF. CDR3 DNA sequence: TGTGCCAGCAGCCCGTACAGGGATCAGCCCCAGCATTTT.

V gene TRBV28 combines with J gene TRBJ2-1; possible D gene TRBD2, 6 bases. Germline V CDR1 and CDR2: MDHEN, SYDVKM. This CDR3 spans 15 amino acids. Trimming removed 3 bases from V and 8 bases from J, with 17 bases in between. CDR3 region: CASSFSGLSRDEQFF. CDR3 DNA sequence: TGTGCCAGCAGTTTTTCGGGACTCTCACGCGATGAGCAGTTCTTC.

This chain connects TRBV7-2 to TRBJ2-1; D is tentatively TRBD1 or TRBD2 (5 bases each). Trimming left V 1 base short and J 5 bases short, with 12 bases between. Germline CDR1 reads SGHTA; CDR2 reads FQGNSA. This CDR3 has 15 amino acids. For the CDR3, the DNA is TGTGCCAGCAGCTTAGTCTTGAGGGGCAACAATGAGCAGTTCTTC. Translation gives CASSLVLRGNNEQFF.

The chain recombines TRBV27 with TRBJ1-1; D ambiguous. The CDR3 is 13 amino acids. V was pared by 3 bases and J by 2 bases, with 7 bases between. From germline, CDR1 is MNHEY and CDR2 SMNVEV (reference sequence). CDR3 region: CASSFTDNTEAFF. The CDR3 DNA is TGTGCCAGCAGTTTCACGGATAACACTGAAGCTTTCTTT.

The chain links TRBV15 to TRBJ1-1; D is unclear. Trimming stripped 0 bases from V and 9 bases from J, with 14 bases between. CDR3 length equals 14 residues. Germline assignment: CDR1 LNHNV and CDR2 YYDKDF (reference sequence). The DNA of the CDR3 is TGTGCCACCAGCAGAGATGTGGTGGCAGCCCAAGCTTTCTTT. Its protein is CATSRDVVAAQAFF.

This sequence joins TRBV20-1 and TRBJ2-5; 11 bases agree with TRBD2. The length of the CDR3 is 13 residues. Germline assignment: CDR1 DFQATT and CDR2 SNEGSKA (reference sequence). The ends lost 7 bases at V and 7 bases at J; junction bases unmatched: 8. The DNA of the CDR3 is TGCAGTGTCCTAGCGGGAGGAGAAGGGACCCAGTACTTC. It yields the protein CSVLAGGEGTQYF.

The rearrangement uses TRBV5-1 and TRBJ1-1; maybe TRBD1 (6 bases). V lost 0 bases and J 0 bases, leaving 15 bases between the germline ends. In germline, CDR1 is SGHRS, CDR2 YFSETQ. There are 17 residues in the CDR3. DNA for the CDR3: TGCGCCAGCAGCTTGGCGACAGGAAACTCGATGAACACTGAAGCTTTCTTT. As protein: CASSLATGNSMNTEAFF. The entire variable domain, with the rest obtained from reference TRBV5-1 and TRBJ1-1, is as follows: KAGVTQTPRYLIKTRGQQVTLSCSPISGHRSVSWYQQTPGQGLQFLFEYFSETQRNKGNFPGRFSGRQFSNSRSEMNVSTLELGDSALYLCASSLATGNSMNTEAFFGQGTRLTVV.

The table lists this clonotype with a few counts. The CDR3 sequence is CSVAGTLGEKLFF. In nucleotides, the CDR3 is TGCAGCGTTGCCGGGACACTGGGGGAAAAACTGTTTTTT. This chain joins TRBV29-1 and TRBJ1-4; D is perhaps TRBD1 (6 bases). Germline V lookup: CDR1 SQVTM, CDR2 ANQGSEA. The CDR3 contains 13 residues. The V end lost 4 bases, the J end lost 8 bases, and 14 bases lay between the germline ends.

V and J are TRBV20-1 and TRBJ2-4; 13 bases are shared with TRBD2. Germline V gives CDR1 DFQATT, CDR2 SNEGSKA (reference sequence). CDR3 size: 15 residues. V was clipped by 3 bases and J by 8 bases; unmatched bases: 7. The CDR3 DNA sequence: TGCAGTGCTAGGCGGACTAGCGGGAGTGCGGACATTCAGTACTTC. Translating it yields CSARRTSGSADIQYF.

The gene calls are TRBV6-2 or TRBV6-3 and TRBJ2-7; possibly TRBD1 for D (6 bases). Gene TRBJ2-4 matches the end of the DNA better, so the J call may be wrong. The CDR3 spans 15 residues. In germline, CDR1 is MNHEY, CDR2 SVGEGT. This CDR3 reads CASSPARDTRDIQYF. As DNA, the CDR3 is TGTGCCAGCAGTCCTGCAAGGGACACCAGGGACATTCAGTACTTC.

The chain carries TRBV7-9 and TRBJ2-1; possible D gene TRBD2, 6 bases. CDR3 size: 14 residues. Germline values: CDR1 SEHNR, CDR2 FQNEAQ (reference sequence). The V and J ends lost 5 bases and 6 bases respectively, with 14 bases between them. The CDR3 nucleotides are TGTGCCAGCAGCCCTGGCGGGGCGTCCAATGAGCAGTTCTTC. Amino acids: CASSPGGASNEQFF.

CDR3 DNA: TGCAGCGTCGAACCAACAGGGGAGAACACTGAAGCTTTCTTT. Translated, it gives CSVEPTGENTEAFF. The chain recombines TRBV29-1 with TRBJ1-1; TRBD1 matches at 7 bases. Per germline, CDR1 SQVTM and CDR2 ANQGSEA. This CDR3 has 14 residues. With V trimmed by 6 bases and J by 1 base, 8 bases remained unmatched.

This clonotype appeared a few times. The chain links TRBV28 to TRBJ1-2; D gene ambiguous. Germline CDR1 and CDR2: MDHEN and SYDVKM. The CDR3 is made up of 12 amino acids. The germline V and J ends were trimmed by 7 bases and 6 bases, with 12 bases remaining between them. The CDR3 DNA is TGTGCCAGCACCACCCCGCACGATGGCTACACCTTC. Translating it yields CASTTPHDGYTF.

CDR3 protein: CASSFLGQNTDTQYF. The CDR3 bases are TGCGCCAGCAGCTTTCTGGGACAGAACACAGATACGCAGTATTTT. This sequence joins TRBV5-1 and TRBJ2-3; 7 bases line up with TRBD1. Germline-derived CDR1 and CDR2 are SGHRS and YFSETQ. The CDR3 totals 15 residues. V lost 2 bases to trimming and J lost 2 bases; unmatched junction nucleotides: 5.

The chain recombines TRBV6-6 with TRBJ1-1; 7 bases fit TRBD1. The J segment lost 0 bases and the V segment lost 2 bases, leaving 3 bases of the junction unmatched. This CDR3 is 15 amino acids long. CDR1 is MNHNY, CDR2 SVGAGI, per germline (reference sequence). CDR3 DNA: TGTGCCAGCAGTTACCTGGGACAGATGAACACTGAAGCTTTCTTT. Protein: CASSYLGQMNTEAFF.

The chain is built from TRBV9 and TRBJ1-2; D is undetermined. The CDR3 totals 14 residues. The V end lost 0 bases, the J end lost 3 bases, and 9 bases lay between the germline ends. The V gene's germline CDR1 is SGDLS and CDR2 YYNGEE. The chain's CDR3 is CASSVDPGDYGYTF. Here the CDR3 DNA reads TGTGCCAGCAGCGTAGACCCCGGCGACTATGGCTACACCTTC.

This clonotype was observed a few times. The CDR3 here is CASSRLRDNEQFF. Written as DNA, the CDR3 is TGTGCCAGCAGCCGCCTCAGGGACAATGAGCAGTTCTTC. The rearrangement links TRBV7-2 to TRBJ2-1; D might be TRBD1 (5 bases). V was shortened by 5 bases and J by 5 bases, with 10 bases between the two germline ends. This CDR3 is built from 13 residues. Germline-derived CDR1 and CDR2 are SGHTA and FQGNSA.

This clonotype showed up just a few times. The junction shows a germline mismatch at one end, possibly a read error. The chain employs TRBV29-1 and TRBJ2-3, with TRBD2 as a possible D gene (5 bases). The germline V gene encodes CDR1 SQVTM and CDR2 ANQGSEA. CDR3 length: 14 residues. The CDR3 DNA reads TGCAGCGCTGAAAGAGGCAGCCGGGGAGATACGCAGTATTTT. This codes for CSAERGSRGDTQYF.

V and J are TRBV5-1 and TRBJ2-7; 12 bases are shared with TRBD2. The germline gives CDR1 SGHRS, CDR2 YFSETQ. Trimming took 3 bases from V and 1 from J; bases not matched to a gene: 5. The CDR3 is 16 residues long. In DNA form, the CDR3 reads TGCGCCAGCAGCTCTGGGGGACTAGCGGGTTCCTACGAGCAGTACTTC. Its protein product is CASSSGGLAGSYEQYF. The full variable domain, its missing parts supplied by reference TRBV5-1 and TRBJ2-7, is KAGVTQTPRYLIKTRGQQVTLSCSPISGHRSVSWYQQTPGQGLQFLFEYFSETQRNKGNFPGRFSGRQFSNSRSEMNVSTLELGDSALYLCASSSGGLAGSYEQYFGPGTRLTVT.

The rearrangement links TRBV7-3 to TRBJ2-1; unclear D gene. CDR3 length: 13 residues. Germline CDR1 is SGHTA and CDR2 is FQGTGA. V lost 3 bases, J lost 10 bases, and 13 bases lay in between. CDR3 protein: CASSFLGLGEQFF. CDR3 nucleotides: TGTGCCAGCAGCTTTTTGGGATTAGGGGAGCAGTTCTTC.

The V gene is TRBV20-1, the J gene TRBJ2-7, with no clear D. The CDR3 runs 11 residues. The V gene's germline CDR1 is DFQATT and CDR2 SNEGSKA (reference sequence). CDR3 protein: CSPLDSYEQYF. The CDR3 bases are TGCAGCCCCTTGGACTCCTACGAGCAGTACTTC.

Comments on this clonotype: A read error may be the cause here, since a much bigger clone is one base away. This sequence joins TRBV20-1 and TRBJ2-7; the D gene is possibly TRBD1 (5 bases). The CDR3 sequence is 14 residues long. V dropped 5 bases and J dropped 0 bases, with 14 bases sitting between them. Germline assignment: CDR1 DFQATT and CDR2 SNEGSKA (reference sequence). The CDR3 sequence is CSAEDVGDSYEQYF. The DNA for the CDR3 is TGCAGTGCTGAGGACGTAGGGGACTCCTACGAGCAGTACTTC.

The rearrangement joins TRBV18 to TRBJ1-5; a possible D gene is TRBD1 (6 bases). The germline CDR1 and CDR2 sequences are KGHSH and LQKENI. The CDR3 is made up of 14 amino acids. V was trimmed by 3 bases and J by 7 bases, leaving 13 bases between them. CDR3 sequence: CASSPSGARQPQHF. The CDR3 region has the DNA TGTGCCAGCTCACCCTCGGGGGCAAGGCAGCCCCAGCATTTT. Full variable domain (rest looked up from reference TRBV18 and TRBJ1-5): NAGVMQNPRHLVRRRGQEARLRCSPMKGHSHVYWYRQLPEEGLKFMVYLQKENIIDESGMPKERFSAEFPKEGPSILRIQQVVRGDSAAYFCASSPSGARQPQHFGDGTRLSIL.

The chain recombines TRBV11-1 with TRBJ2-3; no clear D gene. There are 16 residues in the CDR3. The germline V gene has CDR1 SGHAT and CDR2 FQDESV (reference sequence). Between the trimmed V and J ends, which lost 3 bases and 2 bases, there was a span of 15 bases. This chain's CDR3 is CASSFLGETYTDTQYF. The CDR3 DNA is TGTGCCAGCAGCTTCCTAGGTGAGACCTACACAGATACGCAGTATTTT.

This clonotype came up a few times. This chain links TRBV4-1 with TRBJ1-2; D possibly corresponds to TRBD1 (6 bases). Germline V gene sequence: CDR1 MGHRA, CDR2 YSYEKL. The CDR3 is made up of 15 amino acids. The V end lost 0 bases, the J end lost 1 base, and 9 bases lay between the germline ends. In nucleotides, the CDR3 is TGCGCCAGCAGCCAAGATGCAGGGGTTAACTATGGCTACACCTTC. Translating gives CASSQDAGVNYGYTF.

The J gene is TRBJ2-2, the V gene TRBV12-3 or TRBV12-4; tentative D call: TRBD1 (5 bases). V was pared by 3 bases and J by 9 bases, with 14 bases between. This CDR3 has 14 amino acids. The CDR3 region is CASSFIVTARELFF. The CDR3 DNA follows: TGTGCCAGCAGTTTTATCGTGACAGCACGGGAGCTGTTTTTT.

A few counts support this clonotype. The chain is built from TRBV29-1 and TRBJ1-1; D not resolved. The CDR3 sequence is 12 residues long. Per the germline V gene, CDR1 is SQVTM and CDR2 is ANQGSEA. The V and J ends lost 3 bases and 1 base respectively, with 6 bases between them. The CDR3 sequence: CSVEAENTEAFF. The DNA for the CDR3 is TGCAGCGTTGAGGCAGAGAACACTGAAGCTTTCTTT.